The 6 T cell receptor beta chains listed next were all sequenced from one sample in a study of shared clonotypes between healthy human individuals. Using immunoSEQ multiplex PCR, the repertoire was profiled, and TCRdb retains in-frame clones only, with some absent. The sample records hundreds of thousands of clones, more than 70% being singletons. The sequencing sample was made of memory CD4+ T cells sorted from blood. Subset described: CD45RA-negative fraction. Receptors originate from a woman in her twenties or thirties in good health.

This chain joins TRBV10-3 and TRBJ1-1; no clear D gene. Looked up from germline, CDR1 is ENHRY and CDR2 is SYGVKD. The CDR3 is 15 amino acids. The V end lost 3 bases, the J end lost 1 base, and 12 bases lay between the germline ends. The CDR3 nucleotides are TGTGCCATCAGTGATTCAGGACTTCCGAACACTGAAGCTTTCTTT. This gives the protein CAISDSGLPNTEAFF.

The CDR3 DNA sequence: TGCGCCAGCAGCTTGGTCGAATGGGCTGAAGCTTTCTTT. Translation: CASSLVEWAEAFF. The genes are TRBV5-1 and TRBJ1-1; D ambiguous. Per germline, CDR1 SGHRS and CDR2 YFSETQ. This CDR3 has 13 residues. The V and J ends lost 0 bases and 6 bases respectively, with 9 bases between them. The entire variable domain, with the rest obtained from reference TRBV5-1 and TRBJ1-1, is as follows: KAGVTQTPRYLIKTRGQQVTLSCSPISGHRSVSWYQQTPGQGLQFLFEYFSETQRNKGNFPGRFSGRQFSNSRSEMNVSTLELGDSALYLCASSLVEWAEAFFGQGTRLTVV.

This chain connects TRBV11-2 to TRBJ1-1; D is unclear. The length of the CDR3 is 16 residues. In germline, CDR1 is SGHAT, CDR2 FQNNGV. V lost 1 base and J lost 2, with 14 bases in between. This CDR3 reads CASSLGSLWGNTEAFF. CDR3 in DNA: TGTGCCAGCAGCTTAGGGAGTTTGTGGGGTAACACTGAAGCTTTCTTT.

This clone was seen a handful of times. This chain links TRBV27 with TRBJ1-2; D ambiguous. Germline lookup yields CDR1 MNHEY and CDR2 SMNVEV (reference sequence). This CDR3 has 15 residues. Trimming took off 0 bases at V and 2 bases at J, with 10 bases between the two ends. CDR3 coding DNA: TGTGCCAGCAGTTTATCCCCGGGAGGGAACTATGGCTACACCTTC. Its translation: CASSLSPGGNYGYTF.

This chain links TRBV21-1 with TRBJ1-2. TRBV21-1 is listed as a pseudogene. The length of the CDR3 is 9 residues. CDR3 amino acids: CALPHGYTF. The CDR3 coding sequence is TGTGCTTTGCCTCATGGCTACACCTTC.

The chain recombines TRBV25-1 with TRBJ1-2, with unresolved D. This CDR3 comprises 12 residues. The V end was cut by 3 bases, the J end by 2 bases, with 4 bases between. Germline V gene lookup returns CDR1 MGHDK and CDR2 SYGVNS. CDR3 sequence (DNA): TGTGCCAGCAGTGATCACAACTATGGCTACACCTTC. Translating it yields CASSDHNYGYTF.